One and the same sample provided the 19 T cell receptor beta chains below, sequenced in a study of regulatory T cells in long-lasting Graves disease. Time point indicated: persistent/refractory GD, antithyroid drugs over 5 years with positive TRAb. There was RNA extracted from PBMCs, and the TCR library was made from it. Both iRepertoire HTBI primers and Arm-PCR of CDR3 regions were used to build the TCR beta libraries. TCRdb re-derived calls from the multiplex PCR reads in MiXCR, one entry per CDR3 protein. Of around 450,000 distinct CDR3 sequences in the sample, roughly 21% are singletons; the top ten hold over 6%. This material consisted of peripheral blood mononuclear cells (PBMCs), taken when the disease was refractory, from a patient treated with antithyroid drugs. Source of these receptors: a female donor with Graves disease.

This clonotype was recorded many times. V gene TRBV15 combines with J gene TRBJ1-5, with 11 nucleotides matching TRBD1. Germline trimming cut 5 bases from V and 10 bases from J; bases unmatched to any gene: 10. Germline V gives CDR1 LNHNV, CDR2 YYDKDF (reference sequence). CDR3 length: 15 residues. CDR3 in amino acids: CATSERRTGGRPQHF. Written as DNA, the CDR3 is TGTGCCACCAGCGAAAGAAGGACAGGGGGCCGCCCCCAGCATTTT. The full variable domain, in which reference TRBV15 and TRBJ1-5 provide the parts outside the CDR3, is DAMVIQNPRYQVTQFGKPVTLSCSQTLNHNVMYWYQQKSSQAPKLLFHYYDKDFNNEADTPDNFQSRRPNTSFCFLDIRSPGLGDTAMYLCATSERRTGGRPQHFGDGTRLSIL.

Only a few counts were recorded for this clonotype. The chain carries TRBV10-3 and TRBJ2-2; TRBD1 or TRBD2 may be the D gene (6 bases each). This CDR3 contains 15 residues. With 7 bases removed from V and 3 bases from J, the gap between germline ends came to 15 bases. Germline values: CDR1 ENHRY, CDR2 SYGVKD. The CDR3 loop reads CAITRGPGDTGELFF. The CDR3 DNA is TGTGCCATCACCCGGGGGCCAGGGGACACCGGGGAGCTGTTTTTT.

This clonotype was detected only a few times. The V call is TRBV20-1, the J call TRBJ2-5; D is unclear. V lost 6 bases to trimming and J lost 0 bases, with 14 bases between them. The CDR3 consists of 14 residues. Germline lookup yields CDR1 DFQATT and CDR2 SNEGSKA (reference sequence). The CDR3, as DNA: TGCAGTGCCCCCAGCTCGGATAACCAAGAGACCCAGTACTTC. This sequence encodes CSAPSSDNQETQYF.

Ten or more counts support this clonotype. The DNA of the CDR3 is TGTGCCAGCAGCAGGGGTAGGCGGGAGACCCAGTACTTC. Protein sequence: CASSRGRRETQYF. V gene TRBV12-3 or TRBV12-4 combines with J gene TRBJ2-5; weak D call: TRBD1 (6 bases). This CDR3 has 13 amino acids. The V end was cut by 6 bases, the J end by 5 bases, with 13 bases between.

In regard to this clonotype: In this CDR3 the conserved last residue, phenylalanine or tryptophan, is missing, so a read error is likely. The chain links TRBV6-2 or TRBV6-3 to TRBJ1-2, with 7 bases that match TRBD1. The CDR3 contains 19 residues. The V gene's germline CDR1 is MNHEY and CDR2 SVGEGT. Germline trimming cut 5 bases from V and 5 bases from J; bases unmatched to any gene: 23. This CDR3 reads CASSESRRDGWDSFYGYTL. As DNA, the CDR3 is TGTGCCAGCAGTGAATCTCGGCGCGATGGATGGGACAGCTTTTATGGCTACACCCTC.

This clonotype was counted a few times. This rearrangement joins TRBV6-1 to TRBJ1-1; the D gene is possibly TRBD1 (5 bases). Germline V gives CDR1 MNHNS, CDR2 SASEGT. V lost 3 bases and J lost 4, with 21 bases in between. The CDR3 contains 17 residues. As DNA, the CDR3 is TGTGCCAGCAGTGACGGCGGGGCCGGGGGGGGATCCACTGAAGCTTTCTTT. It is translated as CASSDGGAGGGSTEAFF.

This clonotype was observed at least ten times. This sequence joins TRBV6-1 and TRBJ2-7, with D unresolved. CDR3 length equals 14 residues. Germline CDR1 reads MNHNS; CDR2 reads SASEGT. V dropped 3 bases and J dropped 0 bases, with 9 bases sitting between them. The CDR3 DNA follows: TGTGCCAGCAGTGATGGAAACGGCTCCTACGAGCAGTACTTC. This encodes CASSDGNGSYEQYF.

This rearrangement joins TRBV7-2 to TRBJ2-7; D not resolved. The V end lost 6 bases, the J end lost 0 bases, and 18 bases lay between the germline ends. The germline CDR1 and CDR2 sequences are SGHTA and FQGNSA. The CDR3 is 16 residues long. The CDR3 loop is CASSYWPSVSSYEQYF. CDR3 DNA: TGTGCCAGCAGTTATTGGCCCTCGGTGAGCTCCTACGAGCAGTACTTC.

This sequence joins TRBV20-1 and TRBJ2-3; D is ambiguous. Trimming pared 8 bases from V and 3 bases from J, leaving 12 bases between. The CDR3 runs to 12 residues. The germline CDR1 and CDR2 sequences are DFQATT and SNEGSKA (reference sequence). CDR3: CSQLYRTDTQYF. CDR3 sequence (DNA): TGCAGTCAACTCTATCGGACAGATACGCAGTATTTT.

This clonotype was recorded at least ten times. The rearrangement uses TRBV7-8 and TRBJ1-5, with D tentatively TRBD1 (6 bases). The germline CDR1 and CDR2 sequences are SGHVS and FQNEAQ. The CDR3 contains 14 residues. V lost 5 bases to trimming and J lost 3 bases, with 11 bases between them. The CDR3 DNA follows: TGTGCCAGCAGCCCGGACAGAAACAATCAGCCCCAGCATTTT. Translated, it gives CASSPDRNNQPQHF.

This clonotype has a count of ten or more. The chain has TRBV11-2 and TRBJ2-5, with 11 bases that match TRBD2. Per germline, CDR1 SGHAT and CDR2 FQNNGV. The ends lost 6 bases at V and 1 base at J; junction bases unmatched: 7. This CDR3 is 16 amino acids long. This CDR3 reads CASSRGGLAVQETQYF. CDR3 coding DNA: TGTGCCAGCAGTCGCGGGGGACTAGCGGTCCAAGAGACCCAGTACTTC.

The chain combines TRBV7-6 with TRBJ2-5; TRBD1 matches 12 bases. The CDR3 is 16 amino acids. After removal of 2 bases from V and 3 bases from J, the junction contained 4 bases not matched to a gene. Germline V CDR1 and CDR2: SGHVS, FNYEAQ. The CDR3 reads CASSLPGTGGEETQYF. DNA for the CDR3: TGTGCCAGCAGCTTACCCGGGACAGGGGGCGAAGAGACCCAGTACTTC.

This sequence joins TRBV18 and TRBJ1-2; 7 nucleotides line up with TRBD1. V dropped 6 bases and J dropped 1; count of bases not matched to a gene: 14. Germline-derived CDR1 and CDR2 are KGHSH and LQKENI. The CDR3 loop spans 17 amino acids. CDR3 loop: CASSQLDPDRNNYGYTF. The DNA for the CDR3 is TGTGCCAGCTCTCAATTAGACCCGGACAGGAATAACTATGGCTACACCTTC.

This clonotype was picked up a small number of times. This could be a read error, since a much larger clone is one nucleotide away. Without the conserved terminal phenylalanine or tryptophan, this CDR3 likely stems from a read error. This chain uses TRBV2 with TRBJ1-2, with 10 bases that match TRBD1. The CDR3 runs to 13 residues. Germline-derived CDR1 and CDR2 are SNHLY and FYNNEI. The ends lost 6 bases at V and 4 bases at J; junction bases unmatched: 2. CDR3 DNA sequence: TGTGCCAGCAGGGACAGGGGGTTCTATGGCTACACCCTC. Translating it yields CASRDRGFYGYTL.

This clonotype has at least ten counts. The chain recombines TRBV15 with TRBJ1-1; no firm D call. The CDR3 is 16 residues long. Germline CDR1 reads LNHNV; CDR2 reads YYDKDF (reference sequence). V gave up 0 bases and J gave up 5 bases, with 16 bases separating them. The CDR3 nucleotides are TGTGCCACCAGCAGAGACGGAGAGGGAGGGAGAACTGAAGCTTTCTTT. Translating it yields CATSRDGEGGRTEAFF.

Of note for this clonotype: A far larger clone is only one base removed, so a read error is likely. The rearrangement joins TRBV6-5 to TRBJ2-5; tentative D call: TRBD1 (6 bases). This CDR3 contains 13 residues. The V end was cut by 4 bases, the J end by 3 bases, with 9 bases between. Germline V gene lookup returns CDR1 MNHEY and CDR2 SVGAGI. The CDR3 region has the DNA TGTGCCAGCAGTTGCTACAGGGAAGAGACCCAGTACTTC. It translates to CASSCYREETQYF.

This clonotype was counted a few times. This sequence joins TRBV20-1 and TRBJ2-5; 7 bases are shared with TRBD2. V lost 3 bases, J lost 0 bases, and 7 bases stayed unmatched. Germline V gene sequence: CDR1 DFQATT, CDR2 SNEGSKA (reference sequence). The CDR3 totals 15 residues. This chain's CDR3 is CSASILAVYQETQYF. CDR3 bases: TGCAGTGCTAGTATCCTAGCGGTGTACCAAGAGACCCAGTACTTC.

This clonotype was observed a few times. The chain links TRBV15 to TRBJ1-5; 7 nucleotides match TRBD1. The CDR3 loop spans 15 amino acids. Germline values: CDR1 LNHNV, CDR2 YYDKDF (reference sequence). J gave up 7 bases and V 0 bases, and 6 bases lay outside the gene matches. CDR3 bases: TGTGCCACCAGCAGAGATCGACAGGGAGTACAGCCCCAGCATTTT. It specifies CATSRDRQGVQPQHF.

Regarding this clonotype: One end of the junction varies from germline; a read error may be responsible. The V and J genes are TRBV11-2 and TRBJ2-7; 7 positions agree with TRBD1. Germline V gene data show CDR1 as SGHAT and CDR2 as FQNNGV. This CDR3 contains 13 residues. The CDR3 DNA sequence: TGTGCCGGCAGCACTCGGGACAGCTACGAGCAGTACTTC. It translates to CAGSTRDSYEQYF.